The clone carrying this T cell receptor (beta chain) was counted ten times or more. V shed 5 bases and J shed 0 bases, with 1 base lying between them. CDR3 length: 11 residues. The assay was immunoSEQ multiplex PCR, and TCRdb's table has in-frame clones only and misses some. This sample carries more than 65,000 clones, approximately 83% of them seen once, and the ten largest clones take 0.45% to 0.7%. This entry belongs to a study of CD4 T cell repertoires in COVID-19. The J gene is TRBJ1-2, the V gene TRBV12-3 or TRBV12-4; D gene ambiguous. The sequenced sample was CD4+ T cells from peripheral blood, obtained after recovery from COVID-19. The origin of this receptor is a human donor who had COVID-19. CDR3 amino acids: CASSTNYGYTF. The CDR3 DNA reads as TGTGCCAGCAGTACTAACTATGGCTACACCTTC.